This T cell receptor beta chain was found in a study of shared clonotypes between healthy human individuals. At the level of the study: There were three CD4 naive, three CD4 memory, two CD8 naive and one CD8 memory plates per donor.

TCRdb's table, derived via immunoSEQ multiplex PCR, lists solely in-frame clones and lacks some. The sample records about 510,000 clones, roughly 95% being singletons. With 2 bases removed from V and 8 bases from J, the gap between germline ends came to 14 bases. This CDR3 is built from 15 residues. Germline CDR1 and CDR2: SGHRS and YFSETQ. The rearrangement joins TRBV5-1 to TRBJ1-6; D perhaps matches TRBD1 (6 bases). The sample consisted of naive CD4+ T cells sorted from blood. Regarding subset: CD45RA+ positively selected. The origin of this receptor is a woman between 25 and 40 years old in good health. The CDR3 protein is CASSFGHPGDSPLHF. The CDR3 bases are TGCGCCAGCAGCTTTGGACACCCAGGGGATTCACCCCTCCACTTT.